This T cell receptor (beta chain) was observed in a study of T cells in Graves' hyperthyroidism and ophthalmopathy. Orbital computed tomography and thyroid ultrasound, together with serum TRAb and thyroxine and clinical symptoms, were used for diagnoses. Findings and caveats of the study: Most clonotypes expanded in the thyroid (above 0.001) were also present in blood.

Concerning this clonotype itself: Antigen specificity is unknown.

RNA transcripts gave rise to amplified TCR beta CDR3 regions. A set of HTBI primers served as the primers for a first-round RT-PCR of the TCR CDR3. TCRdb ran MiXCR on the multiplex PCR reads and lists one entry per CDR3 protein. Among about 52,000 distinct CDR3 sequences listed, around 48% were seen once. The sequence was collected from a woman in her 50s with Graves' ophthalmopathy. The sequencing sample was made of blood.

The CDR3, as DNA: TGTGCCAGCAGCATATCCGGGACAGGGCCCGGGGAGCAGTTCTTC. It specifies CASSISGTGPGEQFF. The chain combines TRBV7-3 with TRBJ2-1; TRBD1 matches 9 bases. Germline V gene data show CDR1 as SGHTA and CDR2 as FQGTGA. J lost 10 bases, V lost 5 bases, and 12 bases had no gene match. The CDR3 runs to 15 residues. Supplemented by reference TRBV7-3 and TRBJ2-1, the full variable domain reads GAGVSQTPSNKVTEKGKYVELRCDPISGHTALYWYRQSLGQGPEFLIYFQGTGAADDSGLPNDRFFAVRPEGSVSTLKIQRTERGDSAVYLCASSISGTGPGEQFFGPGTRLTVL.